These 9 T cell receptor beta chains came from one sample sequenced in a study of post-analysis software for immune sequencing data. Study-level points and caveats: TRBV segments more frequent in patients than in controls numbered several and included TRBV5-6, TRBV5-1 and TRBV20-1.

Antigen specificity for these receptors is unknown. Unique molecular identifiers tagged the TCR beta cDNA libraries. Using its own MiXCR run on the PCR reads, TCRdb lists one record per CDR3 protein. The profile covers 600,000 to 700,000 distinct CDR3 sequences, with 55% to 60% appearing a single time and approximately 10% taken by the ten largest. Input material: blood. These receptors originate from a girl aged 2-9 years with multiple sclerosis.

This clonotype turned up a few times. The V gene is TRBV20-1, the J gene TRBJ2-1, with D possibly matching TRBD2 (5 bases). V was cut by 6 bases and J by 4 bases, with 16 bases left in between. The CDR3 runs to 14 residues. Per the germline V gene, CDR1 is DFQATT and CDR2 is SNEGSKA (reference sequence). CDR3 coding DNA: TGCAGTGCCCCCCTAGCTACCCCGTACAATGAGCAGTTCTTC. This gives the protein CSAPLATPYNEQFF.

V usage is TRBV20-1 and J usage is TRBJ1-1, with 7 positions matching TRBD1. The CDR3 is 12 residues long. Losses at the gene ends were 4 bases for V and 6 bases for J; bases not matched to a gene: 5. CDR1 DFQATT and CDR2 SNEGSKA come from the germline V gene (reference sequence). The CDR3 is CSAKGATPEAFF. CDR3 sequence (DNA): TGCAGTGCTAAGGGGGCCACCCCTGAAGCTTTCTTT.

The chain couples TRBV10-3 to TRBJ2-7; possibly TRBD2 for D (5 bases). The last part of the DNA fits TRBJ2-4 better; the J call may be wrong. Per the germline V gene, CDR1 is ENHRY and CDR2 is SYGVKD. CDR3 size: 14 residues. The CDR3 DNA reads TGTGCCATCAGTGATAAGGACTTTCCACGCATTCAGTACTTC. This codes for CAISDKDFPRIQYF.

This clonotype was picked up a small number of times. V usage is TRBV12-3 or TRBV12-4 and J usage is TRBJ1-5; TRBD1 is a possible D gene (6 bases). There are 14 residues in the CDR3. Trimming took 2 bases from V and 7 from J, leaving 12 bases between them. The CDR3 DNA follows: TGTGCCAGCAGTTTATCAGGGGAAAGCCAGCCCCAGCATTTT. Its protein product is CASSLSGESQPQHF.

This clonotype was detected only a few times. The CDR3 DNA is TGTGCCAGCAGCTTTAGGACCGCTACCTACGAGCAGTACTTC. Its translation: CASSFRTATYEQYF. The chain has TRBV5-6 and TRBJ2-7; no definite D call. Per germline, CDR1 SGHDT and CDR2 YYEEEE. CDR3 length equals 14 residues. The V and J ends lost 2 bases and 2 bases respectively, with 11 bases between them.

V is TRBV2 and J is TRBJ2-3; D is perhaps TRBD1 (6 bases). Per germline, CDR1 SNHLY and CDR2 FYNNEI. V dropped 4 bases and J dropped 3 bases, with 11 bases sitting between them. This CDR3 has 14 amino acids. The CDR3 loop reads CASSGQEVTDTQYF. The CDR3 bases are TGTGCCAGCAGTGGACAGGAGGTTACAGATACGCAGTATTTT.

This clonotype has a single count. The chain joins TRBV10-2 to TRBJ2-3; possible D gene TRBD1, 5 bases. CDR1 is WSHSY, CDR2 SAAADI, per germline. Trimming removed 8 bases at V and 4 bases at J, with 7 bases between. The CDR3 loop spans 11 amino acids. The CDR3 reads CASATADTQYF. The CDR3 DNA is TGCGCCAGCGCGACAGCAGATACGCAGTATTTT.

The J gene is TRBJ1-2, the V gene TRBV5-1; possibly TRBD1 for D (5 bases). Trimming stripped 5 bases from V and 8 bases from J, with 22 bases between. CDR1 SGHRS and CDR2 YFSETQ come from the germline V gene. This CDR3 is built from 15 residues. CDR3 residues: CASSPNGHIQGGYTF. CDR3 in DNA: TGCGCCAGCAGTCCTAACGGACACATTCAGGGAGGCTACACCTTC.

The chain employs TRBV5-5 and TRBJ2-7, with 9 bases matching TRBD1. V shed 0 bases, J shed 2 bases, and the junction held 9 bases outside the gene matches. The germline V gene encodes CDR1 SGHKS and CDR2 YYEKEE (reference sequence). The CDR3 extends over 17 amino acids. CDR3 amino acids: CASSLAGGQGHTYEQYF. The CDR3 DNA sequence: TGTGCCAGCAGCTTGGCTGGGGGACAGGGACATACCTACGAGCAGTACTTC. The full variable domain, with the rest looked up from reference TRBV5-5 and TRBJ2-7, is DAGVTQSPTHLIKTRGQQVTLRCSPISGHKSVSWYQQVLGQGPQFIFQYYEKEERGRGNFPDRFSARQFPNYSSELNVNALLLGDSALYLCASSLAGGQGHTYEQYFGPGTRLTVT.